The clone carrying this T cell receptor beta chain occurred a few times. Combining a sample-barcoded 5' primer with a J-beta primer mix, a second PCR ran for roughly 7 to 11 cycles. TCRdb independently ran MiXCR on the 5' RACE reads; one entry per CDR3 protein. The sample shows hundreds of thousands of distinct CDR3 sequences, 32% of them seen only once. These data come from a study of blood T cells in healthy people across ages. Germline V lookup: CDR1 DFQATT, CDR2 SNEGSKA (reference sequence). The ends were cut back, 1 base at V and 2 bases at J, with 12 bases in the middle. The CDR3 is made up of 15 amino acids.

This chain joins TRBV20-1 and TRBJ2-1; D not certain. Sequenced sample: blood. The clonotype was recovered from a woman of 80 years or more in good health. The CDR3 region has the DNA TGCAGTGCTAGAGTTGGCCAGGTACCCTACAATGAGCAGTTCTTC. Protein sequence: CSARVGQVPYNEQFF.